This T cell receptor beta chain was captured in a study of read filtering for tumor transcriptome and immune sequencing. For the study at large: The cohort had some 16 men and roughly 13 women aged about 45 to 90, mean about 70 years. By R-ISS, stages I, II and III held about 8, 16 and 7 patients. Transcriptome libraries were built from DNase-treated RNA.

The CDR3 runs to 14 residues. Germline loops: CDR1 SEHNR, CDR2 FQNEAQ (reference sequence). Trimming stripped 5 bases from V and 2 bases from J, with 13 bases between. The library was built from roughly 400 ng RNA with molecular barcoded adaptors for alpha/delta and beta/gamma chains. TCRdb re-called the reads through MiXCR, storing one row per CDR3 protein. This sample has fewer than 150,000 distinct CDR3 sequences, with over 10% found just once. This clonotype has ten or more counts. Sequenced material: a population of CD138-negative cells sorted from bone marrow. The rearrangement uses TRBV7-9 and TRBJ2-7; possible D gene TRBD1, 6 bases. The source of this sequence is a donor aged 40 or older with multiple myeloma. The CDR3 DNA reads as TGTGCCAGCAGCGGCCAGGGGATCCCCTACGAGCAGTACTTC. Amino acid sequence: CASSGQGIPYEQYF.